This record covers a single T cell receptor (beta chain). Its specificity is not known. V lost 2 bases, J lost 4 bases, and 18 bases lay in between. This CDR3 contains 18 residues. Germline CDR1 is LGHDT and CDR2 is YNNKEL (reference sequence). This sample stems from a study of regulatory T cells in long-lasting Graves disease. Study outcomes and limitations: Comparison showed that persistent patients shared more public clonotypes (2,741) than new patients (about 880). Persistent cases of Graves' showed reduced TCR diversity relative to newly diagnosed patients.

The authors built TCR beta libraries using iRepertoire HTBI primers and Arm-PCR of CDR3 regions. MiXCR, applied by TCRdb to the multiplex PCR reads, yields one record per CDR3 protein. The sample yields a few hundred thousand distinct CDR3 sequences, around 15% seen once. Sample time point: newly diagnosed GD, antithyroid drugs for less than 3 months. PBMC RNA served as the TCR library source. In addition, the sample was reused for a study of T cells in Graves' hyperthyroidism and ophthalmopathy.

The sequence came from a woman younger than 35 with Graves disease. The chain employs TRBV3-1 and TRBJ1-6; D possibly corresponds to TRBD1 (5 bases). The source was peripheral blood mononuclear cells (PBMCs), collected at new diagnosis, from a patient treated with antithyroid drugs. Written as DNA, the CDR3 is TGTGCCAGCAGCCAATGGTCCCGTGCGGGGGAATATAATTCACCCCTCCACTTT. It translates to CASSQWSRAGEYNSPLHF.